Reported below is one T cell receptor beta chain. This record comes from a study of T-cell reconstitution after alpha-beta-depleted transplantation in children. The germline V gene encodes CDR1 MNHEY and CDR2 SMNVEV (reference sequence). The CDR3 extends over 10 amino acids. Trimming removed 9 bases at V and 2 bases at J, with 4 bases between. The TCRbeta library was prepared with unique molecular identifiers. TCRdb reprocessed the PCR reads with MiXCR, giving one entry per CDR3 protein. The profile shows approximately 400,000 distinct CDR3 sequences, 11% of them singletons. The sequence derives from a human donor who donated a stem cell graft to a child with acute myeloid leukemia. The specimen was PBMCs from the stem cell graft donor, collected from the stem cell graft. The V call is TRBV27, the J call TRBJ2-5; D gene uncertain. CDR3 nucleotide sequence: TGTGCCAGTAAACAAGAGACCCAGTACTTC. It yields the protein CASKQETQYF.